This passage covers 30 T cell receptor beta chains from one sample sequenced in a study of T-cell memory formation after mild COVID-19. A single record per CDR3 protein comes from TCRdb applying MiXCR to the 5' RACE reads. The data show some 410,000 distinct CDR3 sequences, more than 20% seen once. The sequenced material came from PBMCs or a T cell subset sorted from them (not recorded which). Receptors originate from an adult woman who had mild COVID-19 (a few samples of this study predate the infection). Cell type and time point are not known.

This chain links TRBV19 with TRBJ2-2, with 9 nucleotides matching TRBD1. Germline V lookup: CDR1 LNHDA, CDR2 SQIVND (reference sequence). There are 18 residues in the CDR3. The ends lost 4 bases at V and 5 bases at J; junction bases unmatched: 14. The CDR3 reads CASSRATGGQGSTGELFF. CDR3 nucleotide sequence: TGTGCCAGTAGTAGGGCCACGGGCGGACAGGGGAGTACCGGGGAGCTGTTTTTT.

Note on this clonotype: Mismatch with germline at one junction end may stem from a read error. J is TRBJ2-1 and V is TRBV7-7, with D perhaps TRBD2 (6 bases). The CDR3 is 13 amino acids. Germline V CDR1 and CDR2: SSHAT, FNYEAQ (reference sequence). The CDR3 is CASSLAVGGGQFF. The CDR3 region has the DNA TGTGCTAGCAGCTTAGCCGTGGGAGGAGGGCAGTTCTTC.

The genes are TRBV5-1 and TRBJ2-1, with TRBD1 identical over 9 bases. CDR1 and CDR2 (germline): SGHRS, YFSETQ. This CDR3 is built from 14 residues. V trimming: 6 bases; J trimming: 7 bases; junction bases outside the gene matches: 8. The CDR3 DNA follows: TGCGCCAGCACGATCGGGACAGGGAAGAATGAGCAGTTCTTC. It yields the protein CASTIGTGKNEQFF.

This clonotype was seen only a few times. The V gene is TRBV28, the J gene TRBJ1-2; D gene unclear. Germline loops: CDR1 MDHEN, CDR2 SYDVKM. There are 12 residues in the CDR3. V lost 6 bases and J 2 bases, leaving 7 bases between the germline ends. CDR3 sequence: CASRTTNYGYTF. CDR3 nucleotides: TGTGCCAGCAGGACCACGAACTATGGCTACACCTTC.

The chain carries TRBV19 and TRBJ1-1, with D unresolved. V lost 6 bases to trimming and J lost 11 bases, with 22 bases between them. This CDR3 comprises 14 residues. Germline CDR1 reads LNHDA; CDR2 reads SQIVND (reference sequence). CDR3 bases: TGTGCCAGTAGGGATCGCCGTGGGGAATCTGGGGCTTTCTTT. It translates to CASRDRRGESGAFF.

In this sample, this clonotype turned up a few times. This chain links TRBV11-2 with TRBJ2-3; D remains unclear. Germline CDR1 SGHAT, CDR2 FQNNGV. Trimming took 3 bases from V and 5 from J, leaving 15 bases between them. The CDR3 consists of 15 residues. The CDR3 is CASSFVGWELDTQYF. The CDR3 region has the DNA TGTGCCAGCAGCTTTGTAGGCTGGGAACTAGATACGCAGTATTTT.

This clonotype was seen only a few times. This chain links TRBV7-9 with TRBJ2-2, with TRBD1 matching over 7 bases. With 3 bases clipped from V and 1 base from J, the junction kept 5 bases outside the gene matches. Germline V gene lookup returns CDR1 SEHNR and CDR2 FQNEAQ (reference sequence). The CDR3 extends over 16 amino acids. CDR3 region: CASSLSTGMNTGELFF. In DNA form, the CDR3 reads TGTGCCAGCAGCTTGTCGACAGGGATGAACACCGGGGAGCTGTTTTTT. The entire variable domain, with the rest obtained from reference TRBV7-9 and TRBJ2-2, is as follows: DTGVSQNPRHKITKRGQNVTFRCDPISEHNRLYWYRQTLGQGPEFLTYFQNEAQLEKSRLLSDRFSAERPKGSFSTLEIQRTEQGDSAMYLCASSLSTGMNTGELFFGEGSRLTVL.

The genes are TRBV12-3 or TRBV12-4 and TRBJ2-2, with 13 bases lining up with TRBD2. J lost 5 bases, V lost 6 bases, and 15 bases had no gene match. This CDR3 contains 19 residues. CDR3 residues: CASRLNPGLAGAGTGELFF. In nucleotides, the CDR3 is TGTGCCAGCAGATTAAACCCCGGACTAGCGGGGGCGGGGACCGGGGAGCTGTTTTTT.

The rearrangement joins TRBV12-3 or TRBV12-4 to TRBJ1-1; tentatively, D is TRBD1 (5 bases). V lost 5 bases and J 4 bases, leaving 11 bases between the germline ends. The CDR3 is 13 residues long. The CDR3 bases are TGTGCCAGCAGTACAGGTTTGAGCACTGAAGCTTTCTTT. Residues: CASSTGLSTEAFF.

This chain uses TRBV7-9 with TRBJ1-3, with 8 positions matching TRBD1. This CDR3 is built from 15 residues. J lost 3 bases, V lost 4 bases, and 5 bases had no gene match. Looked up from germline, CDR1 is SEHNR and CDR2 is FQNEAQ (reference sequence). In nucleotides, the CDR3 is TGTGCCAGCAGCTCAGACGGGACAGGTGGAAACACCATATATTTT. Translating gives CASSSDGTGGNTIYF.

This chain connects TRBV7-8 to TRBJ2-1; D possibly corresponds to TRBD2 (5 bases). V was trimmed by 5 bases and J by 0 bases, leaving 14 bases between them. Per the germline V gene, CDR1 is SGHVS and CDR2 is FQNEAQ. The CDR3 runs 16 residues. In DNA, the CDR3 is TGTGCCAGCAGCAGGTCGGTAGCGAACTCCTACAATGAGCAGTTCTTC. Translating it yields CASSRSVANSYNEQFF.

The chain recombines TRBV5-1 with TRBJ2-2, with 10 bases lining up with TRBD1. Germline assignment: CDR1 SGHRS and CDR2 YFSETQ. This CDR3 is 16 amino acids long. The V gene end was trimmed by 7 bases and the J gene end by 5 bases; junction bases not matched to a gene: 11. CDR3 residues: CASEKSGTGVTGELFF. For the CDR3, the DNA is TGCGCCAGCGAGAAGAGTGGGACAGGGGTAACCGGGGAGCTGTTTTTT.

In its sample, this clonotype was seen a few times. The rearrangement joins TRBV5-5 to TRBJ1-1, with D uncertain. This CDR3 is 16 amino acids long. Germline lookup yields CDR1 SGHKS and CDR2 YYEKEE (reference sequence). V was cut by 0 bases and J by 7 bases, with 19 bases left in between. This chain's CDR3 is CASSLGPTDPRNEAFF. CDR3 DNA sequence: TGTGCCAGCAGCTTGGGACCAACCGACCCCCGGAATGAAGCTTTCTTT.

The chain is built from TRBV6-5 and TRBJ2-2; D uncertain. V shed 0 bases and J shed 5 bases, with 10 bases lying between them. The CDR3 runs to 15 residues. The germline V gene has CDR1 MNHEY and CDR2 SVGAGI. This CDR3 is CASSYSEVGTGELFF. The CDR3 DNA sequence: TGTGCCAGCAGTTACTCAGAAGTAGGGACCGGGGAGCTGTTTTTT.

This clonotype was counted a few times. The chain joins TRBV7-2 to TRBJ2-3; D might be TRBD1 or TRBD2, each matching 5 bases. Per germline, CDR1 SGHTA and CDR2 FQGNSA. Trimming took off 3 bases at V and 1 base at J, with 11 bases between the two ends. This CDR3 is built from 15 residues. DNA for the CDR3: TGTGCCAGCAGCTTCCGGGACGGTCGCACAGATACGCAGTATTTT. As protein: CASSFRDGRTDTQYF.

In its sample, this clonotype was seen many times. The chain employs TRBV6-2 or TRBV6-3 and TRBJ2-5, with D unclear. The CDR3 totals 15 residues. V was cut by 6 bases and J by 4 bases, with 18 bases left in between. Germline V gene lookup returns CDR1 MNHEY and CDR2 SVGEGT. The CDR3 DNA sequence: TGTGCCAGCAGCCCCGACTTTAAGAGGACAGAGACCCAGTACTTC. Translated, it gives CASSPDFKRTETQYF.

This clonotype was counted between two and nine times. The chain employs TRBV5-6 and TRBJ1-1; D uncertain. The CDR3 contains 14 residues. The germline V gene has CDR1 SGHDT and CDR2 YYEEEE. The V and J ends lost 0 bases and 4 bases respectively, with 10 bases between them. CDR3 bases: TGTGCCAGCAGCTTGGGGGCAGATGGCACTGAAGCTTTCTTT. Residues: CASSLGADGTEAFF.

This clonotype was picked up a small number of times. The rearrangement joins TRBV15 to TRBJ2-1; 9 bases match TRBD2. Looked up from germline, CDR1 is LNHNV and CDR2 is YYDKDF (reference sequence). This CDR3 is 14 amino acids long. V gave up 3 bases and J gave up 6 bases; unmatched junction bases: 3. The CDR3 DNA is TGTGCCACCAGCAGGAGCGGGAGGTCCAATGAGCAGTTCTTC. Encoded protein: CATSRSGRSNEQFF. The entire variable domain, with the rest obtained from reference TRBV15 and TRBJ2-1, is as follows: DAMVIQNPRYQVTQFGKPVTLSCSQTLNHNVMYWYQQKSSQAPKLLFHYYDKDFNNEADTPDNFQSRRPNTSFCFLDIRSPGLGDTAMYLCATSRSGRSNEQFFGPGTRLTVL.

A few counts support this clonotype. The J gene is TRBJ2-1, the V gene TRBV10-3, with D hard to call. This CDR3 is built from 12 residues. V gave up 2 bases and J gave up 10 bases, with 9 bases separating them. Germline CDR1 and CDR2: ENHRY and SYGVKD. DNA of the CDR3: TGTGCCATCAGTGAGGAGGTTCGAGAGCAGTTCTTC. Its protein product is CAISEEVREQFF.

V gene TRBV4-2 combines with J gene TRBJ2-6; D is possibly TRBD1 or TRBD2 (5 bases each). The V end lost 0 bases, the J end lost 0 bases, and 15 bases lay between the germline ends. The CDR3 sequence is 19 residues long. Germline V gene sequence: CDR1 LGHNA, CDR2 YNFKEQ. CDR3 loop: CASSQEGIRDLSGANVLTF. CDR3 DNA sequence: TGTGCCAGCAGCCAAGAAGGGATCCGGGACCTCTCTGGGGCCAACGTCCTGACTTTC.

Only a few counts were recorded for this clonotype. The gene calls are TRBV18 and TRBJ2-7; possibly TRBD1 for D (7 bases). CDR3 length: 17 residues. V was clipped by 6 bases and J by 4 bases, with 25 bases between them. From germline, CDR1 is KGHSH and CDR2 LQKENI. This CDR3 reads CASSTKKYETGRYEQYF. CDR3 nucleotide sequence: TGTGCCAGCTCGACCAAGAAATATGAGACAGGGAGGTACGAGCAGTACTTC.

CDR3 sequence: CASSRLAGLETQYF. CDR3 bases: TGCGCCAGCAGCCGGTTAGCGGGGTTAGAGACCCAGTACTTC. This chain uses TRBV4-1 with TRBJ2-5, with TRBD2 matching over 8 bases. With 4 bases clipped from V and 4 bases from J, the junction kept 5 bases outside the gene matches. The CDR3 sequence is 14 residues long. Germline V gene data show CDR1 as MGHRA and CDR2 as YSYEKL.

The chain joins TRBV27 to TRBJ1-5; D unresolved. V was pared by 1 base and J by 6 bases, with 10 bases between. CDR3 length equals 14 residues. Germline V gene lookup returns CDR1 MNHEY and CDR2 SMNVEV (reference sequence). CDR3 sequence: CASSLLLGSQPQHF. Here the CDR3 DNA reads TGTGCCAGCAGTTTATTGTTGGGAAGTCAGCCCCAGCATTTT.

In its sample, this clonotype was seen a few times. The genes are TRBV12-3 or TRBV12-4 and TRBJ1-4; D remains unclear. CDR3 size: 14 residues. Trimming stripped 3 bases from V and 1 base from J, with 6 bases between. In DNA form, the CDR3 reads TGTGCCAGCAGTTTCGTACAAACTAATGAAAAACTGTTTTTT. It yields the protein CASSFVQTNEKLFF.

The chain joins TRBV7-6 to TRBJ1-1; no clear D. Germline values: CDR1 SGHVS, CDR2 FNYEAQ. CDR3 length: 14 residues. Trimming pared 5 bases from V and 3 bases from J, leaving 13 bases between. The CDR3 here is CASSPGGRDTEAFF. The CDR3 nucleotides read TGTGCCAGCAGCCCTGGAGGAAGGGACACTGAAGCTTTCTTT.

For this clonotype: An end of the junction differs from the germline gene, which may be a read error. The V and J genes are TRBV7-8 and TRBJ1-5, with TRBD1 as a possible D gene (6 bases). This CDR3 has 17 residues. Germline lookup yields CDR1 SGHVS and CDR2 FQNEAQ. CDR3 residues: CASSTNIRTADGQLQHF. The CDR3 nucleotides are TGTGCCAGCAGCACGAACATCCGGACAGCTGACGGTCAGCTCCAGCATTTT.

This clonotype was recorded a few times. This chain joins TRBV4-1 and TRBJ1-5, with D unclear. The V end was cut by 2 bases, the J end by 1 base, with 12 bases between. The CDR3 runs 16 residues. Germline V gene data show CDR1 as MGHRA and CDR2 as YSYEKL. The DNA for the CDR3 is TGCGCCAGCAGCCAACGGCCCCGGGGAAGCAATCAGCCCCAGCATTTT. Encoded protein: CASSQRPRGSNQPQHF.

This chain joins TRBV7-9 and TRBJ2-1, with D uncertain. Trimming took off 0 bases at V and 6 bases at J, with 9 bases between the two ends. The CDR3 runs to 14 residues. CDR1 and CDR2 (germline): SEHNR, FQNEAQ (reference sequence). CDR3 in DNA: TGTGCCAGCAGCTTAGCGTCCTGGGGCAATGAGCAGTTCTTC. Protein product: CASSLASWGNEQFF.

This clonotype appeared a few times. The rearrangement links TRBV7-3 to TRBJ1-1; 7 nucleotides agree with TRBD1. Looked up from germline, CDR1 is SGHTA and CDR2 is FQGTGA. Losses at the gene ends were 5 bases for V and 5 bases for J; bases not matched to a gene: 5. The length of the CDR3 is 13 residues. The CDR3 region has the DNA TGTGCCAGCAGCGCAGACAGGGAAACTGAAGCTTTCTTT. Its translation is CASSADRETEAFF.

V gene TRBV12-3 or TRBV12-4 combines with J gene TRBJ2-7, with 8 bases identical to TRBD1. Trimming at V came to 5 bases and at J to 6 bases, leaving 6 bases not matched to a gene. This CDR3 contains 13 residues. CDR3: CASSPSDRAEQYF. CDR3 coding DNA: TGTGCCAGCAGTCCTTCGGACAGGGCCGAGCAGTACTTC.